This TCR beta chain was recovered during a study of T cell responses to AZD1222 COVID-19 vaccine. Study findings and constraints: The donor cohort was predominantly white British with a female majority, and clonal diversity may have been underestimated. Spike-specific TCR breadth and depth were elevated following two AZD1222 doses.

The CDR3 contains 17 residues. Germline trimming cut 5 bases from V and 0 bases from J; bases unmatched to any gene: 12. Per the germline V gene, CDR1 is LGHNA and CDR2 is YNFKEQ. Repertoires were generated with immunoSEQ multiplex PCR, while TCRdb's copy carries only in-frame clones and drops some. The table shows around 95,000 clones, with approximately 87% occurring only once. A remark on this clone: Its antigen remains unknown.

The TCR comes from an adult in good health. The chain links TRBV4-2 to TRBJ1-2; TRBD1 matches 7 bases. The source was peripheral blood, collected on day 0 of MenACWY control vaccination. The CDR3 DNA sequence: TGTGCCAGCAGCTTCCCCGGGACAGAACCTTCTAACTATGGCTACACCTTC. This encodes CASSFPGTEPSNYGYTF.